This TCR beta chain was observed in a study of tumor and adjacent non-tumor tissue in lung cancer. Background on the study: Approximately 4 million productive TCRbeta reads were obtained per sample on average. Notes on the study in general: Significantly higher TCR diversity was found in tumor than normal lung.

RNA was extracted from bulk tissue without any cell sorting. With regard to this clonotype: The antigen is unknown. At one boundary the junction diverges from the germline segment, which might be a read error.

TCRbeta libraries were built with three rounds of nested PCR, modified from ARM-PCR. From the multiplex PCR reads, TCRdb called clonotypes with MiXCR, one entry per CDR3 protein. The sample includes some 120,000 distinct CDR3 sequences, over 65% of them seen just once. The CDR3 contains 10 residues. Germline V gene lookup returns CDR1 SQVTM and CDR2 ANQGSEA. This TCR was recovered from a young man with non-small cell lung cancer. The chain couples TRBV29-1 to TRBJ2-3; no reliable D call. The sample was lung tumor tissue. DNA for the CDR3: TGCAGCGTTGAAGTAGATACACAGTATTTT. This sequence encodes CSVEVDTQYF.